This TCR beta chain is from a study of CD8 T cells in Susac syndrome (dated by TCRdb to about 2019). Background on the whole study: Among the sequenced Susac syndrome patients, five or six had clinically active disease and eight were in clinical remission. At blood withdrawal, Susac syndrome patients were either therapy-naive, taking corticosteroids (in some cases with IVIg as well), or taking IVIg alone. Repertoire sequencing was used to test whether CD8+ T cell activation and differentiation in Susac syndrome was antigen driven. Paper-wide results and their limitations: The number of individuals in the TCR sequencing and HLA analysis was recognized as being relatively small. No clonal expansion was detected in the CD4+ T cell repertoire of Susac syndrome patients.

RNA was extracted with the RNeasy kit and about 0.5 to 1 ug was reverse transcribed using random hexamers. The immunoSEQ multiplex PCR assay, which covers 54 Vbeta and 13 Jbeta segments, was used to amplify TCR beta CDR3 regions. PCR amplification bias was corrected using a synthetic template baseline for primer optimization and computational correction. The study's processing was this. Reads were annotated to V, D and J genes per IMGT and analyzed with immunoSEQ Analyzer, keeping only productive sequences. Clonality was calculated as one minus the Shannon entropy normalized by log2 of the number of productive unique sequences. For each patient and control, public and private clones were evaluated among the 100 most prevalent clones. Clones were defined as Susac-specific if absent from the healthy and MS cohorts, from 1052 published viral clones and from other ImmuneACCESS disease sequences. TCRdb applied fastp at Q25 and MiXCR to the public reads, then kept only in-frame beta chains. Entries that share a CDR3 protein sequence are merged under the most common genes and DNA. The V and J calls shown here were made by TCRdb, not taken from the authors' results. The sample has roughly 190,000 distinct CDR3 sequences on record, roughly 90% of them singletons. The top ten clones comprise approximately 0.086% of the sample.

Peripheral blood CD8+ and CD4+ T cells from healthy donors, Susac syndrome patients and multiple sclerosis patients were profiled using high-throughput TCR beta sequencing. Susac syndrome patients met recently defined diagnostic criteria for definite or probable disease. CD8+ TEMRA cells were enriched by FACS, while bulk CD8+ and CD4+ T cells were purified by magnetic negative isolation. Blood was collected in EDTA tubes and processed within 24 hours, with PBMCs isolated through density gradient centrifugation. PBMCs intended for TCR sequencing were frozen in liquid nitrogen and were later thawed in a 37 degrees C water bath. The sorted or isolated CD4+, CD8+ and CD8+ TEMRA cells reached a purity of at least 90%. The germline V gene encodes CDR1 LGHDT and CDR2 YNNKEL (reference sequence). V ends up 1 base short and J 3 bases short, with an unmatched junction base count of 5. Taken from cysteine to phenylalanine, the CDR3 has 16 residues. Only the CDR3 DNA is retained, 48 bases long and in frame from the first base.

As to this clonotype: There is no known antigen for this receptor. Base qualities were left out, and no much larger clone turns up one base away.

The chain links TRBV3-1 with TRBJ2-3, with 9 middle bases fitting TRBD1. Source material: CD4+ T cells from PBMCs. This clonotype was sampled from a human donor with Susac syndrome. The base sequence is TGTGCCAGCAGCCAAGCTCGGACAGGGGCGACAGATACGCAGTATTTT. Its product reads: CASSQARTGATDTQYF.